The rows below give T cell receptor beta chains drawn from one sample of a study of CD8 T cells in ankylosing spondylitis. MiXCR, applied by TCRdb to the 5' RACE reads, yields one record per CDR3 protein. The profile shows tens of thousands of distinct CDR3 sequences, around 6.5% of them singletons. Source material: synovial fluid, either unsorted or a sorted T cell fraction (not recorded which). The receptors originated from a male donor with ankylosing spondylitis. The CDR3 runs from the conserved cysteine through the conserved F or W. Each record gives: D gene, V gene, J gene, CDR3 protein. A D gene is named only where the DNA matches it firmly.

>-|TRBV12-3/TRBV12-4|TRBJ1-1
CASSLRRRENTEAFF
>-|TRBV4-3|TRBJ2-3
CASSQVIAADTQYF
>TRBD1|TRBV5-4|TRBJ2-5
CASSDRQGVGETQYF
>-|TRBV24-1|TRBJ2-1
CATSDLAENEQFF
>TRBD2|TRBV7-6|TRBJ2-3
CASSLAEAGGADTQYF
>TRBD1|TRBV12-3/TRBV12-4|TRBJ1-5
CASSLDRGEGNQPQHF
>-|TRBV7-6|TRBJ2-5
CASSSTGIQETQYF
>-|TRBV5-1|TRBJ1-2
CASRWTDSYGYTF
>-|TRBV29-1|TRBJ2-7
CSVGGPYEQYF
>TRBD1|TRBV19|TRBJ2-7
CASSPGQALDEQYF
>-|TRBV20-1|TRBJ2-7
CSARVAGNWVEQYF
>-|TRBV7-9|TRBJ1-2
CASSFSDDNYGYTF
>TRBD1|TRBV10-3|TRBJ2-1
CAIAGGTGLNNEQFF
>-|TRBV28|TRBJ1-5
CASRSRGKISNQPQHF
>TRBD1|TRBV20-1|TRBJ1-6
CSAPRTGLLNSPLHF
>TRBD1|TRBV4-1|TRBJ1-4
CASSQLGTDNEKLFF
>-|TRBV20-1|TRBJ1-5
CSAQGAGTQPQHF
>-|TRBV3-1|TRBJ2-7
CASSQVPYEQYF
>-|TRBV20-1|TRBJ1-5
CSARGVGQPQHF
>TRBD2|TRBV7-2|TRBJ2-1
CASSRTSGENEQFF
>-|TRBV19|TRBJ2-3
CASSIGPDLSTDTQYF
>-|TRBV12-3/TRBV12-4|TRBJ2-2
CASSFTSTGELFF
>TRBD1|TRBV9|TRBJ2-1
CASSVVGTGTLNEQFF
>-|TRBV5-5|TRBJ2-7
CASSLAEEQYF
>-|TRBV9|TRBJ1-2
CASSAVGFRSPYGYTF
>TRBD2|TRBV4-1|TRBJ2-2
CASSRSTPGRSTGELFF
>-|TRBV7-2|TRBJ2-1
CASSLGGINEQFF
>-|TRBV6-5|TRBJ1-2
CASSNRAPGGYGYTF
>-|TRBV14|TRBJ1-1
CASSQDRVGMNTEAFF
>-|TRBV6-1|TRBJ1-4
CASSAGAANEKLFF
>-|TRBV7-8|TRBJ2-5
CASSLDSAVRETQYF
>TRBD2|TRBV27|TRBJ2-1
CASGWTSGRVNEQFF
>TRBD2|TRBV28|TRBJ2-3
CASSSASGAGVDTQYF
>-|TRBV12-3/TRBV12-4|TRBJ2-5
CASSPLTGTKETQYF
>-|TRBV4-3|TRBJ2-3
CASSLNLGPPDTQYF
>-|TRBV11-3|TRBJ2-4
CASSSNGVGNIQYF
>TRBD1|TRBV29-1|TRBJ1-2
CSVGTAANYGYTF
>TRBD1|TRBV20-1|TRBJ2-1
CSAREVRGQSYNEQFF
>TRBD2|TRBV2|TRBJ2-1
CASRGLAGGHEQFF
>-|TRBV4-1|TRBJ1-5
CASSQEGNSNQPQHF
>TRBD2|TRBV27|TRBJ2-1
CASSFGTSGSSYNEQFF
>TRBD2|TRBV3-1|TRBJ2-3
CASSQLAGEGDTQYF
>-|TRBV3-1|TRBJ2-7
CASSLLGRSEEQYF
>TRBD2|TRBV6-5|TRBJ2-7
CASSYRAGTPRSYEQYF
>-|TRBV5-1|TRBJ1-1
CASSLAGDHTEAFF
>-|TRBV6-1|TRBJ1-5
CASSRTELNQPQHF